A single T cell receptor beta chain is shown here with its context. Its antigen is not known. Germline-derived CDR1 and CDR2 are SGHVS and FNYEAQ. The germline V and J ends were trimmed by 6 bases and 2 bases, with 14 bases remaining between them. The CDR3 is 15 residues long. The sample belongs to a study of CD8 T cells in ankylosing spondylitis. Study-wide points: Researchers reportedly found disease-linked clones significantly enriched in matched ankylosing spondylitis synovial fluid. Clones linked to disease, bearing a CD8+ phenotype, were relatively rare in peripheral blood. About 8 highly homologous variants made up a TCR beta motif, and this motif appeared characteristic of ankylosing spondylitis blood.

Researchers built TCR beta libraries using quantitative 5'-RACE with molecular barcodes. MiXCR, run by TCRdb on the 5' RACE reads, gives a single entry per CDR3 protein. The data show about 140,000 distinct CDR3 sequences, with about a third seen just once and about 6% held by the top ten. The receptor's source is a male donor with ankylosing spondylitis. This sequence joins TRBV7-6 and TRBJ2-1; possible D gene TRBD2, 6 bases. The sequenced sample was synovial fluid, either unsorted or a sorted T cell fraction (not recorded which). CDR3 protein: CASSRQEGAYNEQFF. As DNA, the CDR3 is TGTGCCAGCAGTCGGCAGGAGGGCGCCTACAATGAGCAGTTCTTC.